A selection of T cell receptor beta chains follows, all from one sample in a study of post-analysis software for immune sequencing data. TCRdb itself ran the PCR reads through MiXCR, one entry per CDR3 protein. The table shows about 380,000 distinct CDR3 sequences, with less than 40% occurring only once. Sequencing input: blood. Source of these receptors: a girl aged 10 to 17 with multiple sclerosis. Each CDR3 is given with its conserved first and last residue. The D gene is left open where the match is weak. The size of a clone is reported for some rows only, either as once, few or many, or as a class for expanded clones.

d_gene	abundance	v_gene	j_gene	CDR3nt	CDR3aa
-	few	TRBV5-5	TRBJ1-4	TGTGCCAGCAGCTTACGCATAGCTAGGGGTGAAAAACTGTTTTTT	CASSLRIARGEKLFF
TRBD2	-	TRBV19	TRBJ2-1	TGTGCCAGTAGTTGGCTAGCGGGCAACAATGAGCAGTTCTTC	CASSWLAGNNEQFF
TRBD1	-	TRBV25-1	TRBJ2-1	TGTGCCAGTACGACAGGGTTCAATGAGCAGTTCTTC	CASTTGFNEQFF
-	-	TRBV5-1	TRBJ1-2	TGCGCCAGCAGCTTGGAGCCAGGGGATGGCTACACCTTC	CASSLEPGDGYTF
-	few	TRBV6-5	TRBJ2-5	TGTGCCAGCAGGAACCAAGGGGGACTGAAGCAAGAGACCCAGTACTTC	CASRNQGGLKQETQYF
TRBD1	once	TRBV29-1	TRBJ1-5	TGCAGCGTCCGGGACAGGAATCAGCCCCGGCATTTT	CSVRDRNQPRHF
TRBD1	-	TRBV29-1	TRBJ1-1	TGCGGCGTTGGAGACAGGGCGAACACTGAAGCTTTCTTT	CGVGDRANTEAFF
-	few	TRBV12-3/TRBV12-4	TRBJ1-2	TGTGCCAGCAGTTTGACCGGGTTCGGCAACACCTTC	CASSLTGFGNTF
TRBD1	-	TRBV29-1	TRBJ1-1	TGCAGCGTTGAAGATCAGGGGGCCGCTTTCTTT	CSVEDQGAAFF
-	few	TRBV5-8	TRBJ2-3	TGTGCCAGCAGTTCACCGCAAGTCACCCCCACAGATACGCAGTATTTT	CASSSPQVTPTDTQYF
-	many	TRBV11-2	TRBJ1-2	TGTGCCAGCAGCCCAGAGTCCCGCAGGGGCTACACCTTC	CASSPESRRGYTF
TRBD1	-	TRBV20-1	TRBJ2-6	TGCAGTGCTCCGGACAGGGGAATCAACGTCCTGACTTTC	CSAPDRGINVLTF
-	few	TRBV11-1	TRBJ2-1	TGTGCCAGCAGCTTAGTAATCAGAGGGGGGTACGAGCAGTTCTTC	CASSLVIRGGYEQFF
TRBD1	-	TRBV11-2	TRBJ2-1	TGTGCCAGCAGCTTAAAGGGGGCCGAGCAGTTCTTC	CASSLKGAEQFF
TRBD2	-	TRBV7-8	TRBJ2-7	TGTGCCAGCAGCGGGGGAGGGAGAGAGCAGTACTTC	CASSGGGREQYF
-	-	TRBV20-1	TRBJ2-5	TGCAGTGCTAGAGGTTACCGACAGGGAGGACTGGAGAGCCAAGAGACCCAGTACTTC	CSARGYRQGGLESQETQYF
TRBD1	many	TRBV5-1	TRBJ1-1	TGCGCCAGCAGCTCCGGGACAGGGGGCACTGAAGCTTTCTTT	CASSSGTGGTEAFF
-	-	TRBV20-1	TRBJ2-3	TGCAGTGCTAGCCGCCGAGATACGCAGTATTTT	CSASRRDTQYF
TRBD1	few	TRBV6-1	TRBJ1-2	TGTGCCAGCGCCGCACTAGGGGGCCCGAGAGGCTACACCTTC	CASAALGGPRGYTF
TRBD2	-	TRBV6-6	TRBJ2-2	TGTGCCAGCCATTATCCGACTAGCGGGGTCACCGGGGAGCTGTTTTTT	CASHYPTSGVTGELFF
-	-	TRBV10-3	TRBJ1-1	TGTGCCATCAGTGAGGCACAGGTCATGAACACTGAAGCTTTCTTT	CAISEAQVMNTEAFF
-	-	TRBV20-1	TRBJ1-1	TGCAGTGCTAGTGATAGGGTGGGGAACACTGAAGCTTTCTTT	CSASDRVGNTEAFF
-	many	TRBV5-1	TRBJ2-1	TGCGCCAGCAGCTTGGCCAACACGGGGCAGGCCAACAATGAGCAGTTCTTC	CASSLANTGQANNEQFF
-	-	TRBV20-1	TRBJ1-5	TGCAGTGCTACCCCACGGGGGCATCAGCCCCAGCATTTT	CSATPRGHQPQHF
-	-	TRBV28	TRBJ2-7	TGTGCCAGCAGTTTAGGCAGGTACCACGAGCAGTACTTC	CASSLGRYHEQYF
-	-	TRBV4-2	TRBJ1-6	TGTGCCAGCAGCATGGGGGGAATGGAATCACCCCTCCACTTT	CASSMGGMESPLHF
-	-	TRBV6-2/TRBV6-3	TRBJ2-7	TGTGCCAGCAGTTCCCTCAAATACGAGCAGTACTTC	CASSSLKYEQYF